This T cell receptor (beta chain) was captured in a study of T cell responses to AZD1222 COVID-19 vaccine. Sequencing was performed with immunoSEQ multiplex PCR; in TCRdb, only in-frame clones are kept and a portion is missing. This sample has tens of thousands of clones, with 88% found just once. Study observations and caveats: Along spike, vaccine-associated CD4 TCRs were found throughout, with dominance at 160-218 and 743-854. Clonal diversity may have been underestimated in mostly white British donors. Baseline testing showed seropositivity in only six or seven AZD1222 recipients.

As for this clone: Its specificity is not known.

J was trimmed by 1 base and V by 5 bases; bases with no gene match: 4. This CDR3 contains 15 residues. In germline, CDR1 is SEHNR, CDR2 FQNEAQ (reference sequence). The sequencing used peripheral blood, collected 28 days after the second AZD1222 dose. The receptor comes from an adult who received the AZD1222 COVID-19 vaccine. The chain has TRBV7-9 and TRBJ2-7; 11 bases agree with TRBD1. Here the CDR3 DNA reads TGTGCCAGCAGCCCCCGGGACAGGGGGTCCTACGAGCAGTACTTC. It codes for CASSPRDRGSYEQYF.